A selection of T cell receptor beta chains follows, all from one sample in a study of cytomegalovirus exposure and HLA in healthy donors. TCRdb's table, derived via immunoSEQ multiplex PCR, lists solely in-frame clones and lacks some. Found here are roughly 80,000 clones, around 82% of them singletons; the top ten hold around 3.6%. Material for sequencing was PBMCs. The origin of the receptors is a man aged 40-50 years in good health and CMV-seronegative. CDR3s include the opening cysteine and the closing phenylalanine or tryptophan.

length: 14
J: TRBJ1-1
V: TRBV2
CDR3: CASSEATGGTGAFF

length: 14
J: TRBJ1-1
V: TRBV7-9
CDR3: CASNDNLGNTEAFF

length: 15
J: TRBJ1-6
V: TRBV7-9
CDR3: CSSSPPGQGASPLHF

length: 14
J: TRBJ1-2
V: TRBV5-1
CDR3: CASRVAGQNYGYTF

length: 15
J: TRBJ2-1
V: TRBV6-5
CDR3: CATLPRDTSYNEQFF

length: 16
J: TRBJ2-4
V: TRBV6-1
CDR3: CASSEGQGLTKNIQYF

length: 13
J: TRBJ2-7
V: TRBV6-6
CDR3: CAINRGSAYEQYF

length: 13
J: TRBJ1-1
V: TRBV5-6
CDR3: CASSLNRNTEAFF

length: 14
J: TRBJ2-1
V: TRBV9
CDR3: CASSARSPYNEQFF

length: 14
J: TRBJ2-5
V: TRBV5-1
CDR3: CASRLAGGLETQYF

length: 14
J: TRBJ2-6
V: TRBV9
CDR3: CASSSTSGANVLTF

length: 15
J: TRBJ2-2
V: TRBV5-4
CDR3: CASSLRRDGTGELFF

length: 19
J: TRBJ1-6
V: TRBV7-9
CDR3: CASSLGTGGSYSYNSPLHF

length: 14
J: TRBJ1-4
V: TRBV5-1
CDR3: CASSLEAVYTGLFF

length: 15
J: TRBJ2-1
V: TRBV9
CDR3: CASSAGAGGLNEQFF

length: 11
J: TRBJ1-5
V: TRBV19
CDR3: CASRGGQPQHF

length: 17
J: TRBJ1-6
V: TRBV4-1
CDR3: CASSQEGASSYNSPLHF

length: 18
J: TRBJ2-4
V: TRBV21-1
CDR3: CASSKPDVRGMAKNIQYF

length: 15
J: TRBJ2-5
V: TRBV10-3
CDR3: CATGVQAGVQETQYF

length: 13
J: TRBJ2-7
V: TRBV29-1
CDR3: CSVVNYGSYEQYF

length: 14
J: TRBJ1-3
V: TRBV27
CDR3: CASSPAGSGNTIYF

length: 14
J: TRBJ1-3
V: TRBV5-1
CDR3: CASSLGQGGNTIYF

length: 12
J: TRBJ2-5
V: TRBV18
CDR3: CATGQGGETQYF

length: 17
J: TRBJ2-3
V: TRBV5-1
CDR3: CASSFRLAGGRPDTQYF

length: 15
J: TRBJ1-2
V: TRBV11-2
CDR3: CASRSTGVRFSSLTF

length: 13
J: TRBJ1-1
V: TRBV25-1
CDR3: CASSKAVGTEAFF

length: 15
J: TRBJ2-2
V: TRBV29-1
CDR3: CSVTGQDGVRGELVF

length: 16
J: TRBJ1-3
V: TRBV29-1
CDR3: CSVEGRAGSSGNTIYF

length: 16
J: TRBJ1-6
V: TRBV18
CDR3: CASSPSTGVDNSPLHF

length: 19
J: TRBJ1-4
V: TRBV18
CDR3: CASSPSGTGEFATNEKLFF

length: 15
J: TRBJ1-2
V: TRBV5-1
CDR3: CASSLFGDTQNGYTF

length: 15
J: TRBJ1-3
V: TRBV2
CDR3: CASSRTGNSGNTIYF

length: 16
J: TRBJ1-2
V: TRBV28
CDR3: CASSPGQVTAGGGYTF

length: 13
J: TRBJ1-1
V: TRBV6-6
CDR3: CASSQGGNTEAFF

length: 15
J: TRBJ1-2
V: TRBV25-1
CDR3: CASSDSRGGNIGYTF

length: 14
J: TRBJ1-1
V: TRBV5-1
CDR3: CASRKPGQHSEAFF

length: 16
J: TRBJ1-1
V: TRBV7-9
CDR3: CASSAHIGQGFTEAFF

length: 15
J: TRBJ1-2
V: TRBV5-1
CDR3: CASSQTQWSNYGYTF

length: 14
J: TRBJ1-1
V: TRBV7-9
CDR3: CASSPDRVNTEAFF

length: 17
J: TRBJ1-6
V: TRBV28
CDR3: CASSSRAGRNYNSPLHF

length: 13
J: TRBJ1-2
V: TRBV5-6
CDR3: CASRKGLLYGYPF

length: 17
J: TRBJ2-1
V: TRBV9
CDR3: CASSVSGAVGSYNEQFF

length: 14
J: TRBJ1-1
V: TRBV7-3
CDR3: CASSLSGQATEAFF

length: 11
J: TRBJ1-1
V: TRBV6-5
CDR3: CASRHRGEAFF

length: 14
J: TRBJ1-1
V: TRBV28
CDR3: CASSPGQLNTEAFF

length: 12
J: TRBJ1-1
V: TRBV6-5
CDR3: CASSSGETEAFF

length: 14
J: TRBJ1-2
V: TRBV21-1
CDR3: CASSKASPNYGYTF

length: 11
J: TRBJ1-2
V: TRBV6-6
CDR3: CASTSSPGYTF

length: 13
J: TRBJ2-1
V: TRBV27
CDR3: CASSLRGDNEQFF

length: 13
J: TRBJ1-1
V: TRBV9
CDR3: CASSVGRYTEAFF

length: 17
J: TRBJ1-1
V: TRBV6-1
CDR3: CASSGGTGGAVQAEAFF

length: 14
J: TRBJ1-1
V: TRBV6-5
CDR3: CASSYGRGNTEAFF

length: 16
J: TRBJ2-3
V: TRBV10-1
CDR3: CASSERLAGSTDTQYF